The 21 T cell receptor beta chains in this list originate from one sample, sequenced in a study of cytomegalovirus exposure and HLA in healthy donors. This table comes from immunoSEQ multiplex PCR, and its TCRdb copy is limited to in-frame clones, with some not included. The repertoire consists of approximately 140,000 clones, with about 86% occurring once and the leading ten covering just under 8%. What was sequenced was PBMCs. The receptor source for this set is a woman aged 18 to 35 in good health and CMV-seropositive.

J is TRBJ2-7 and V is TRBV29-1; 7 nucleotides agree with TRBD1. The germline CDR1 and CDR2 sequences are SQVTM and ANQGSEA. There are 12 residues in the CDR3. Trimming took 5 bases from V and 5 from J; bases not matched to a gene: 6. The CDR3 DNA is TGCAGCGTTTGGCCGAGGGGGCACGAGCAGTACTTC. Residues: CSVWPRGHEQYF.

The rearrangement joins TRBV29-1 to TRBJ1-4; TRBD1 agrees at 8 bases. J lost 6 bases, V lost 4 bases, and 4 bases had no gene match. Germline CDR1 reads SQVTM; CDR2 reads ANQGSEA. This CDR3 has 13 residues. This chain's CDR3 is CSVGTGRYEKLFF. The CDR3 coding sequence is TGCAGCGTTGGGACAGGGAGATATGAAAAACTGTTTTTT. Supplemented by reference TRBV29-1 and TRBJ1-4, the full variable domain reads SAVISQKPSRDICQRGTSLTIQCQVDSQVTMMFWYRQQPGQSLTLIATANQGSEATYESGFVIDKFPISRPNLTFSTLTVSNMSPEDSSIYLCSVGTGRYEKLFFGSGTQLSVL.

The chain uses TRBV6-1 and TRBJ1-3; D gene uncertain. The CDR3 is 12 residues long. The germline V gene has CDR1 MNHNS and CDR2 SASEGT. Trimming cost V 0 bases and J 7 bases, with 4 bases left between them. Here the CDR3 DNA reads TGTGCCAGCAGTGAAGCGAGGAACACCATATATTTT. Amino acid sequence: CASSEARNTIYF.

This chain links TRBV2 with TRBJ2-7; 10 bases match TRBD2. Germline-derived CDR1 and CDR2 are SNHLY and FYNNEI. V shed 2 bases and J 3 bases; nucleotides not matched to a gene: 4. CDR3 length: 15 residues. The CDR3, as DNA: TGTGCCAGCAGTGAACGACCTAGCGGGAGCTACGAGCAGTACTTC. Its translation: CASSERPSGSYEQYF.

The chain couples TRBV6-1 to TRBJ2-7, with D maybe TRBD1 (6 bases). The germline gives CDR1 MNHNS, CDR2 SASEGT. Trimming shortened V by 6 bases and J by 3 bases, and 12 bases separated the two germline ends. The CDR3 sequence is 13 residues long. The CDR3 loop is CASRTGQIYEQYF. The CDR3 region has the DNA TGTGCCAGCAGGACAGGACAAATCTACGAGCAGTACTTC.

For the CDR3, the DNA is TGTGCCAGCAGCGAGACAGGGTACACTGAAGCTTTCTTT. This codes for CASSETGYTEAFF. This chain joins TRBV2 and TRBJ1-1; 7 bases are a match to TRBD1. There are 13 residues in the CDR3. The J segment lost 3 bases and the V segment lost 6 bases, leaving 4 bases of the junction unmatched. The germline CDR1 and CDR2 sequences are SNHLY and FYNNEI.

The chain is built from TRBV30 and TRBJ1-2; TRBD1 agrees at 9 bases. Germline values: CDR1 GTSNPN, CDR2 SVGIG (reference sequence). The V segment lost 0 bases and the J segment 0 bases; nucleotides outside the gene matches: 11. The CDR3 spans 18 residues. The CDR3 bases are TGTGCCTGGAGTGTTTTCCCAGGGACAGGGAGTTCTAACTATGGCTACACCTTC. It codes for CAWSVFPGTGSSNYGYTF. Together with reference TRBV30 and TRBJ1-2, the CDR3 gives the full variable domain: SQTIHQWPATLVQPVGSPLSLECTVEGTSNPNLYWYRQAAGRGLQLLFYSVGIGQISSEVPQNLSASRPQDRQFILSSKKLLLSDSGFYLCAWSVFPGTGSSNYGYTFGSGTRLTVV.

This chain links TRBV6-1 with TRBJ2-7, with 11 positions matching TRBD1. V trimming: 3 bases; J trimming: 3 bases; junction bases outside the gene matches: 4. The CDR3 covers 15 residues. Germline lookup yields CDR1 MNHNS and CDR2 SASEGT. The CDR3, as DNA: TGTGCCAGCAGTGAGCGGACAGGGGGCGGCTACGAGCAGTACTTC. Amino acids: CASSERTGGGYEQYF.

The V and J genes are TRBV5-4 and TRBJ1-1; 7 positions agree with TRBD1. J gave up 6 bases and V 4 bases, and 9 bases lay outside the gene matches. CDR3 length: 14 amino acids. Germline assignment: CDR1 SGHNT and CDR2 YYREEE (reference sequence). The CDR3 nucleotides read TGTGCCAGCAGCCCTAGGACAGGCCCCCCTGAAGCTTTCTTT. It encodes CASSPRTGPPEAFF.

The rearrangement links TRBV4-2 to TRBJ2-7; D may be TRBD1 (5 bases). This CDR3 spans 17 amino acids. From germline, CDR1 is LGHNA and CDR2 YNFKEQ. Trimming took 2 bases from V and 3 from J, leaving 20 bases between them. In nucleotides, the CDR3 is TGTGCCAGCAGCCAAAGCCAAGGGGCAGGGATGGGCTACGAGCAGTACTTC. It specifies CASSQSQGAGMGYEQYF.

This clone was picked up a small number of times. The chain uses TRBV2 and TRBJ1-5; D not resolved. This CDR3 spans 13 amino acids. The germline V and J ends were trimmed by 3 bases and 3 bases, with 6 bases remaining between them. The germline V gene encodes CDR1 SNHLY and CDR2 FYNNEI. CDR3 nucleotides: TGTGCCAGCAGTGACAGGAACAATCAGCCCCAGCATTTT. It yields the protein CASSDRNNQPQHF.

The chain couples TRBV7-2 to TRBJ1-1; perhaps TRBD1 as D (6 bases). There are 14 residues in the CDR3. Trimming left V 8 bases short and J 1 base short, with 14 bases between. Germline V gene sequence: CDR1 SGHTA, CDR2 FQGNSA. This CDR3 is CASLGGPGNTEAFF. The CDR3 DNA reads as TGTGCCAGCCTCGGGGGGCCAGGGAACACTGAAGCTTTCTTT.

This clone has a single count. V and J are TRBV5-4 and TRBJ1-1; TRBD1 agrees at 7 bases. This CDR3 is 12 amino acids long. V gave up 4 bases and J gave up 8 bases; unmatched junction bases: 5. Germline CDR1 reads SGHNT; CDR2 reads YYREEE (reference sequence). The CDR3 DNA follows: TGTGCCAGCAGCGTGTCACAGGGGGAAGCTTTCTTT. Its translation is CASSVSQGEAFF.

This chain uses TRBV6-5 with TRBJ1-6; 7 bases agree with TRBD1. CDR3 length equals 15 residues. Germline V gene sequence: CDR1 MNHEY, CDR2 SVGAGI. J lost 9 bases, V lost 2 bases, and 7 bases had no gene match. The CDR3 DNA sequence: TGTGCCAGCAGTTACGGACAGGTTACGTCTTCACCCCTCCACTTT. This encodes CASSYGQVTSSPLHF.

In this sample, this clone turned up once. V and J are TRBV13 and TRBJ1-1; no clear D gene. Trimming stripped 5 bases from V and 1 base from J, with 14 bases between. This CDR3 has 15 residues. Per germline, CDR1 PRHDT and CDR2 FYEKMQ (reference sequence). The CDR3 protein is CASSDAPTGNTEAFF. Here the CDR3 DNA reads TGTGCCAGCAGCGATGCCCCGACGGGGAACACTGAAGCTTTCTTT.

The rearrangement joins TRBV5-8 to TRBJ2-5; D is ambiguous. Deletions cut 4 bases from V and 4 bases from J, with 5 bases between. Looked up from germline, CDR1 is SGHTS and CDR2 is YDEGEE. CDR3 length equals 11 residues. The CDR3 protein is CASSLRETQYF. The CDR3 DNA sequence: TGTGCCAGCAGCCTCCGAGAGACCCAGTACTTC.

Written as DNA, the CDR3 is TGCGCCAGCAGCCGGACGGGAGGAAGACAGGGGGCAGGAAACACCATATATTTT. This gives the protein CASSRTGGRQGAGNTIYF. The chain combines TRBV4-3 with TRBJ1-3; 10 nucleotides agree with TRBD1. There are 18 residues in the CDR3. CDR1 LGHNA and CDR2 YSLEER come from the germline V gene. The V gene end was trimmed by 4 bases and the J gene end by 4 bases; junction bases not matched to a gene: 13.

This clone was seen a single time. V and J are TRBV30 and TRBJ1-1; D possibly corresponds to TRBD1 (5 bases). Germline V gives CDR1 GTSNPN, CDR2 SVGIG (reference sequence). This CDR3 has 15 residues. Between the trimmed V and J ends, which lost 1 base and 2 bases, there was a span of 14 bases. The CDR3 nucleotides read TGTGCCTGGAGTGGCCCCGGGGGGGGAAACACTGAAGCTTTCTTT. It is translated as CAWSGPGGGNTEAFF. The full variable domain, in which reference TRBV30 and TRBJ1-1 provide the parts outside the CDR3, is SQTIHQWPATLVQPVGSPLSLECTVEGTSNPNLYWYRQAAGRGLQLLFYSVGIGQISSEVPQNLSASRPQDRQFILSSKKLLLSDSGFYLCAWSGPGGGNTEAFFGQGTRLTVV.

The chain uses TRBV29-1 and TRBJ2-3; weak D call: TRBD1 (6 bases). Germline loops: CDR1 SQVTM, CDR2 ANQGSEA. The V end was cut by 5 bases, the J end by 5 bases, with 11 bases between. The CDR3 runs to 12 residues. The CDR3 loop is CSVTGSKDTQYF. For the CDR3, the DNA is TGCAGCGTTACAGGGTCAAAAGATACGCAGTATTTT.

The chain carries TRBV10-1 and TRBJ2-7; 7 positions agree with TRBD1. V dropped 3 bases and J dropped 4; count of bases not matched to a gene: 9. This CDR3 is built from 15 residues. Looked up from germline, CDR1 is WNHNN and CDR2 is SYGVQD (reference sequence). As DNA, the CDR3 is TGCGCCAGCAGTGACGATGGGACAGTGGGATACGAGCAGTACTTC. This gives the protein CASSDDGTVGYEQYF.

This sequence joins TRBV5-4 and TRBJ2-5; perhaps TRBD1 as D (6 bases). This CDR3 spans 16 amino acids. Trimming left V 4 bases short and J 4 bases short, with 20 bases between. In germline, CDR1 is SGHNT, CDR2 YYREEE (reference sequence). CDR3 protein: CASSKSDSGVRETQYF. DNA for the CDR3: TGTGCCAGCAGCAAGTCCGATTCAGGGGTGAGAGAGACCCAGTACTTC.